This TCR beta chain emerged from a study of vaccination and CD4 T cells after COVID-19. In the study overall: Convalescent cases comprised ten or so mild and one severe, all SARS-CoV-2 positive by nasal swab PCR. Overall study findings and caveats: Looking at convalescent patients, a median approximately 86% of reactive clones were present only post-vaccination. Early post-infection timepoints were missing, and relatively few convalescent patients were studied.

Treatment indicated: approximately 11-day PBMC culture with coronavirus spike peptide pools or control peptides (ViraFEST assay). Trimming took 0 bases from V and 1 from J; bases not matched to a gene: 6. This CDR3 is 16 amino acids long. The germline CDR1 and CDR2 sequences are DFQATT and SNEGSKA (reference sequence). This clonotype was observed a few times. Its target is unknown. The Oncomine TCR Beta short-read assay sequenced DNA from cultured CD4+ T cells. TCRdb independently ran MiXCR on the PCR reads; one entry per CDR3 protein. This table holds about 21,000 distinct CDR3 sequences, 30% to 45% found once.

The chain uses TRBV20-1 and TRBJ1-1, with 9 bases identical to TRBD1. This TCR was recovered from a human donor who had recovered from COVID-19. Material: CD4+ T cells from blood, cultured in vitro, obtained before SARS-CoV-2 vaccination. The CDR3 DNA sequence: TGCAGTGCTAGAGATCGAACAGGGGGCCGGAACACTGAAGCTTTCTTT. Amino acid sequence: CSARDRTGGRNTEAFF.